The 4 T cell receptor beta chains below all came from one sample that was sequenced in a study of graft-versus-host responses after intestinal transplantation. Here immunoSEQ multiplex PCR was the method, and the copy in TCRdb shows in-frame clones only, minus some. Of around 100,000 clones listed, just under 95% were seen once; the top ten hold around 1%. The antigens these receptors bind are not known. This specimen consisted of unstimulated CD8+ T cells sorted from spleen or lymph node cells, obtained before transplant. These receptors were taken from a human donor who was the organ donor for an intestinal transplant.

This clone was detected only once. The chain uses TRBV5-1 and TRBJ2-1; the D gene is possibly TRBD1 (5 bases). Germline assignment: CDR1 SGHRS and CDR2 YFSETQ. There are 17 residues in the CDR3. V shed 1 base and J shed 4 bases, with 18 bases lying between them. Here the CDR3 reads CASSLKGRVGEYNEQFF. DNA of the CDR3: TGCGCCAGCAGCTTGAAGGGCAGGGTAGGCGAGTACAATGAGCAGTTCTTC.

J is TRBJ2-7 and V is TRBV29-1; D uncertain. The CDR3 sequence is 12 residues long. The V gene's germline CDR1 is SQVTM and CDR2 ANQGSEA. Trimming removed 4 bases from V and 2 bases from J, with 9 bases in between. The CDR3 DNA is TGCAGCGTTGGGCCAGAACCCTACGAGCAGTACTTC. This sequence encodes CSVGPEPYEQYF.

This chain joins TRBV2 and TRBJ1-1; 7 bases line up with TRBD1. This CDR3 spans 13 amino acids. V trimming: 8 bases; J trimming: 5 bases; junction bases outside the gene matches: 8. Germline V gives CDR1 SNHLY, CDR2 FYNNEI. The CDR3 nucleotides are TGTGCCAGCGGAACAGTACAGGGGACTGAAGCTTTCTTT. Its protein is CASGTVQGTEAFF. Using reference TRBV2 and TRBJ1-1 for the parts outside the CDR3, the full variable domain is EPEVTQTPSHQVTQMGQEVILRCVPISNHLYFYWYRQILGQKVEFLVSFYNNEISEKSEIFDDQFSVERPDGSNFTLKIRSTKLEDSAMYFCASGTVQGTEAFFGQGTRLTVV.

The V call is TRBV6-1, the J call TRBJ2-7; a possible D gene is TRBD1 (5 bases). The CDR3 runs to 17 residues. Germline assignment: CDR1 MNHNS and CDR2 SASEGT. V lost 2 bases and J lost 0, with 17 bases in between. The CDR3 coding sequence is TGTGCCAGCAGTGAATCTTTATGGCAGGGCAGCTCCTACGAGCAGTACTTC. Amino acid sequence: CASSESLWQGSSYEQYF.